The 17 T cell receptor beta chains presented below share a single source sample, sequenced in a study of blood T cell repertoires in COVID-19 (dated by TCRdb to the early 2020s). Receptor amplification or capture employed the immunoSEQ multiplex PCR assay. TCRdb carries this immuneACCESS record with in-frame sequences only. Its versions omit some clonotypes, under half of them owing to an unresolved V gene in the studies checked, with the rest unexplained. Counted in this sample were 300,000 or so clones; about 85% of them appeared once. The leading ten clones occupy under 6.5% of the sample. What was sequenced was PBMCs or T cells enriched from blood (not recorded which). Receptor source: a woman under 40 who had recovered from COVID-19.

The J gene is TRBJ2-3, the V gene TRBV5-8, with a possible D match to TRBD1 (6 bases). The CDR3 has 14 amino acids. Trimming took off 2 bases at V and 8 bases at J, with 15 bases between the two ends. Germline V CDR1 and CDR2: SGHTS, YDEGEE. The DNA of the CDR3 is TGTGCCAGCAGCTTCCCCGGACAGCAGGGTACGCAGTATTTT. Translated, it gives CASSFPGQQGTQYF.

CDR3 DNA: TGTGCCAGCAGCTTAGGCGGGGGCGGAGCGGTAAATCAGCCCCAGCATTTT. It translates to CASSLGGGGAVNQPQHF. The J gene is TRBJ1-5, the V gene TRBV7-2, with a possible D match to TRBD1 (6 bases). Germline loops: CDR1 SGHTA, CDR2 FQGNSA. V gave up 1 base and J gave up 4 bases, with 17 bases separating them. The CDR3 is 17 residues long.

This clone was recorded only once. The V call is TRBV5-1, the J call TRBJ1-2; TRBD1 matches 12 bases. This CDR3 has 19 amino acids. Germline loops: CDR1 SGHRS, CDR2 YFSETQ. V lost 4 bases to trimming and J lost 4 bases; unmatched junction nucleotides: 17. The CDR3 DNA sequence: TGCGCCAGCAGCCACAGTCCCCGGGACAGGGGGCTTAGGAGCTATGGCTACACCTTC. Translation: CASSHSPRDRGLRSYGYTF.

Comment on this clone: Other DNA sequences in the sample encode the same CDR3. The chain uses TRBV27 and TRBJ1-1, with 9 bases lining up with TRBD1. J lost 5 bases, V lost 5 bases, and 6 bases had no gene match. The germline CDR1 and CDR2 sequences are MNHEY and SMNVEV (reference sequence). This CDR3 is 14 amino acids long. CDR3 in amino acids: CASSPGQGRTEAFF. The CDR3 nucleotides are TGTGCCAGCAGTCCAGGACAGGGGCGGACTGAAGCTTTCTTT.

V usage is TRBV6-5 and J usage is TRBJ1-1, with TRBD1 matching over 8 bases. Germline V gives CDR1 MNHEY, CDR2 SVGAGI. The CDR3 is 12 amino acids. CDR3 nucleotides: TGTTCCTCGGACAGGGAGAACACTGAAGCTTTCTTT. This sequence encodes CSSDRENTEAFF.

The chain has TRBV6-2 or TRBV6-3 and TRBJ1-2; tentative D call: TRBD1 (6 bases). V gave up 2 bases and J gave up 6 bases, with 10 bases separating them. The CDR3 contains 13 residues. CDR1 is MNHEY, CDR2 SVGEGT, per germline. The CDR3 DNA follows: TGTGCCAGCAGTTACGGGGCAGGGGATGGCTACACCTTC. Amino acids: CASSYGAGDGYTF.

V and J are TRBV28 and TRBJ1-1; D call uncertain. This CDR3 region has 14 residues. From germline, CDR1 is MDHEN and CDR2 SYDVKM. Trimming took off 2 bases at V and 0 bases at J, with 7 bases between the two ends. CDR3 protein: CASSLGQLNTEAFF. The CDR3 region has the DNA TGTGCCAGCAGTTTAGGGCAGTTGAACACTGAAGCTTTCTTT.

The chain carries TRBV18 and TRBJ1-1; TRBD1 matches at 11 bases. Germline V gene sequence: CDR1 KGHSH, CDR2 LQKENI. This CDR3 contains 13 residues. V was clipped by 3 bases and J by 7 bases; unmatched bases: 1. The CDR3: CASSPGQGDEAFF. Written as DNA, the CDR3 is TGTGCCAGCTCACCGGGACAGGGGGATGAAGCTTTCTTT.

The rearrangement links TRBV7-9 to TRBJ2-2; no reliable D call. Germline V gene data show CDR1 as SEHNR and CDR2 as FQNEAQ (reference sequence). Trimming shortened V by 5 bases and J by 6 bases, and 7 bases separated the two germline ends. The CDR3 totals 12 residues. CDR3 bases: TGTGCCAGCAGCCCCCCTCCCGGGGAGCTGTTTTTT. This sequence encodes CASSPPPGELFF.

This sequence joins TRBV5-6 and TRBJ2-1, with D hard to call. The CDR3 spans 15 residues. The V and J ends lost 1 base and 6 bases respectively, with 14 bases between them. Germline V gene sequence: CDR1 SGHDT, CDR2 YYEEEE. The CDR3 region has the DNA TGTGCCAGCAGCTTGCGGGTTTCCTTAGGCAATGAGCAGTTCTTC. This translates into CASSLRVSLGNEQFF. The complete variable domain, with remaining parts taken from reference TRBV5-6 and TRBJ2-1, reads DAGVTQSPTHLIKTRGQQVTLRCSPKSGHDTVSWYQQALGQGPQFIFQYYEEEERQRGNFPDRFSGHQFPNYSSELNVNALLLGDSALYLCASSLRVSLGNEQFFGPGTRLTVL.

The table lists this clone with a count of one. The rearrangement links TRBV19 to TRBJ2-5, with D possibly TRBD1 on 7 matching bases. Germline-derived CDR1 and CDR2 are LNHDA and SQIVND (reference sequence). The length of the CDR3 is 15 residues. With 2 bases removed from V and 3 bases from J, the gap between germline ends came to 13 bases. CDR3 residues: CASSIIGGTEETQYF. The CDR3 DNA reads TGTGCCAGTAGTATAATAGGAGGGACAGAAGAGACCCAGTACTTC.

The DNA of the CDR3 is TGTGCCAGCAGCTCCCCCCTCGGGGGACATGAGCAGTTCTTC. It encodes CASSSPLGGHEQFF. The genes are TRBV6-2 or TRBV6-3 and TRBJ2-1; perhaps TRBD2 as D (6 bases). V was cut by 6 bases and J by 8 bases, with 17 bases left in between. Germline V gene data show CDR1 as MNHEY and CDR2 as SVGEGT. The CDR3 loop spans 14 amino acids.

The chain combines TRBV10-3 with TRBJ1-1; 7 nucleotides agree with TRBD1. Germline V gene lookup returns CDR1 ENHRY and CDR2 SYGVKD. The CDR3 is 14 amino acids. Trimming cost V 11 bases and J 1 base; bases outside gene matches: 10. CDR3 nucleotide sequence: TGTGCCGCCCGACAGGGACCTTCGAACACTGAAGCTTTCTTT. This gives the protein CAARQGPSNTEAFF.

V is TRBV30 and J is TRBJ1-1, with D possibly being TRBD1 (6 bases). V shed 0 bases and J shed 5 bases, with 10 bases lying between them. This CDR3 comprises 13 residues. Germline CDR1 reads GTSNPN; CDR2 reads SVGIG (reference sequence). CDR3 sequence (DNA): TGTGCCTGGAGTGTACGGCAGGGGACTGAAGCTTTCTTT. Its protein is CAWSVRQGTEAFF. The full variable domain, completed using reference TRBV30 and TRBJ1-1, is SQTIHQWPATLVQPVGSPLSLECTVEGTSNPNLYWYRQAAGRGLQLLFYSVGIGQISSEVPQNLSASRPQDRQFILSSKKLLLSDSGFYLCAWSVRQGTEAFFGQGTRLTVV.

This chain uses TRBV9 with TRBJ2-1, with 8 nucleotides matching TRBD2. This CDR3 is built from 22 residues. In germline, CDR1 is SGDLS, CDR2 YYNGEE. Trimming cost V 0 bases and J 8 bases; bases outside gene matches: 28. CDR3 sequence: CASSVAGVAGRSGDMSVDEQFF. In DNA form, the CDR3 reads TGTGCCAGCAGCGTAGCTGGGGTAGCGGGGAGGTCGGGGGATATGTCGGTCGATGAGCAGTTCTTC.

The CDR3 loop reads CASSQDLRGTDTQYF. CDR3 sequence (DNA): TGCGCCAGCAGCCAAGATCTCCGTGGCACAGATACGCAGTATTTT. This chain links TRBV4-1 with TRBJ2-3; D not resolved. The ends were cut back, 0 bases at V and 1 base at J, with 8 bases in the middle. This CDR3 is built from 15 residues. The germline gives CDR1 MGHRA, CDR2 YSYEKL.

V gene TRBV18 combines with J gene TRBJ2-2; weak D call: TRBD2 (5 bases). This CDR3 comprises 12 residues. Deletions cut 3 bases from V and 11 bases from J, with 10 bases between. Germline V CDR1 and CDR2: KGHSH, LQKENI. For the CDR3, the DNA is TGTGCCAGCTCACCGCCGTCGGGAGAGCTGTTTTTT. Translating it yields CASSPPSGELFF.